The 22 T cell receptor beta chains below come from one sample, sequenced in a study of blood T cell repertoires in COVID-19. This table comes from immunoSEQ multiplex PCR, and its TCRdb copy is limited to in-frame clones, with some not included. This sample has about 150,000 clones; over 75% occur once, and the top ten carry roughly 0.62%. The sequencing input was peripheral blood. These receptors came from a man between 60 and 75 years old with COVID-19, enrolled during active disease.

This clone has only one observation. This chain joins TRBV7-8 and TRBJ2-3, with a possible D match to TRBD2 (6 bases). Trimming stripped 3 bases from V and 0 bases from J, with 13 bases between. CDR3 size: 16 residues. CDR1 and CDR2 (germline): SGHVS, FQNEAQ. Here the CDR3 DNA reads TGTGCCAGCAGCTTCAGGGTAGCGGCTAGCACAGATACGCAGTATTTT. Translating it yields CASSFRVAASTDTQYF.

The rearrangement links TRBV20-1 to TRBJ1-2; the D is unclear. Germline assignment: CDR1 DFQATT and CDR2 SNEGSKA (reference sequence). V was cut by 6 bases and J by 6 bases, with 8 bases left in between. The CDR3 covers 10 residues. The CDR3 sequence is CSASRDGYTF. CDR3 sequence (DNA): TGCAGTGCGTCGAGGGATGGCTACACCTTC.

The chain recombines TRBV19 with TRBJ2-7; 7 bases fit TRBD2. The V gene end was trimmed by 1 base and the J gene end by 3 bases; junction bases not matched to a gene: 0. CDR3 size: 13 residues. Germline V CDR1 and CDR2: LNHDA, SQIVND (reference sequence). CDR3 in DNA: TGTGCCAGTAGTATAGGGACTAGCTACGAGCAGTACTTC. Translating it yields CASSIGTSYEQYF.

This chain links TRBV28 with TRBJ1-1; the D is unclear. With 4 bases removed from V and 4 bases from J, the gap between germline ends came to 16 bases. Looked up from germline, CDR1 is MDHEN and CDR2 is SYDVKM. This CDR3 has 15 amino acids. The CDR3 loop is CASSYLTGGSTEAFF. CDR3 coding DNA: TGTGCCAGCAGTTACTTGACGGGAGGGAGCACTGAAGCTTTCTTT.

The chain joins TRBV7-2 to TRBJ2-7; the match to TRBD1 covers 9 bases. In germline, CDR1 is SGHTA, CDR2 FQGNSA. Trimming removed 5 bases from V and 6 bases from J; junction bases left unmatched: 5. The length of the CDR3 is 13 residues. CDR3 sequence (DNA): TGTGCCAGCAGCAAAATGACAGGGGGCGAGCAGTACTTC. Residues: CASSKMTGGEQYF.

The CDR3 sequence: CASNPGLTYNEQFF. CDR3 DNA sequence: TGTGCCAGTAATCCGGGACTAACTTACAATGAGCAGTTCTTC. This chain joins TRBV19 and TRBJ2-1, with 7 bases aligning to TRBD2. Germline CDR1 and CDR2: LNHDA and SQIVND (reference sequence). This CDR3 region has 14 residues. The ends lost 7 bases at V and 4 bases at J; junction bases unmatched: 7. Variable domain in full (rest from reference TRBV19 and TRBJ2-1): DGGITQSPKYLFRKEGQNVTLSCEQNLNHDAMYWYRQDPGQGLRLIYYSQIVNDFQKGDIAEGYSVSREKKESFPLTVTSAQKNPTAFYLCASNPGLTYNEQFFGPGTRLTVL.

The CDR3 bases are TGTGCCAGCAGCTTACGGACAGGGGGAGATCAGCCCCAGCATTTT. It encodes CASSLRTGGDQPQHF. The rearrangement uses TRBV5-6 and TRBJ1-5; TRBD1 matches 10 bases. This CDR3 has 15 amino acids. Per the germline V gene, CDR1 is SGHDT and CDR2 is YYEEEE. With 2 bases clipped from V and 5 bases from J, the junction kept 4 bases outside the gene matches. Using reference TRBV5-6 and TRBJ1-5 for the parts outside the CDR3, the full variable domain is DAGVTQSPTHLIKTRGQQVTLRCSPKSGHDTVSWYQQALGQGPQFIFQYYEEEERQRGNFPDRFSGHQFPNYSSELNVNALLLGDSALYLCASSLRTGGDQPQHFGDGTRLSIL.

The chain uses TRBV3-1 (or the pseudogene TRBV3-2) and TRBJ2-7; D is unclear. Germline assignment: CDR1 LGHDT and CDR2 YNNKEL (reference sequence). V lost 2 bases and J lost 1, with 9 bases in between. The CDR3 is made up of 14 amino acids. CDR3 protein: CASSQSFSSYEQYF. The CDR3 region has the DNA TGTGCCAGCAGCCAATCTTTCAGTTCCTACGAGCAGTACTTC.

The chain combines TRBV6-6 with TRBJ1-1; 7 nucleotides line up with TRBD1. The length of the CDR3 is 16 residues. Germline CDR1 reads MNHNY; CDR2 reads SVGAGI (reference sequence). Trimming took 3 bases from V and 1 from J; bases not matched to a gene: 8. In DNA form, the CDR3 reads TGTGCCAGCAGTTATGCCCGACAGGGAACGAACACTGAAGCTTTCTTT. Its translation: CASSYARQGTNTEAFF.

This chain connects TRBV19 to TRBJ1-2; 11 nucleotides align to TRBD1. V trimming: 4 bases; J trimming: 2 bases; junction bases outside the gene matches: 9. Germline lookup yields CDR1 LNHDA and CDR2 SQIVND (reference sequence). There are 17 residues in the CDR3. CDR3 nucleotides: TGTGCCAGTAGTACCCGGACAGGGGGCCCCTCGAACTATGGCTACACCTTC. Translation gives CASSTRTGGPSNYGYTF.

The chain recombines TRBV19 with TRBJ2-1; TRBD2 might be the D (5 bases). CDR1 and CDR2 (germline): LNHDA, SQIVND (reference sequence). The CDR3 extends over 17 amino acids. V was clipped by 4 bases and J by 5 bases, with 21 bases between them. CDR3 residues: CASSTTGILTDHNEQFF. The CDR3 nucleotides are TGTGCCAGTAGTACAACCGGGATACTTACCGATCACAATGAGCAGTTCTTC.

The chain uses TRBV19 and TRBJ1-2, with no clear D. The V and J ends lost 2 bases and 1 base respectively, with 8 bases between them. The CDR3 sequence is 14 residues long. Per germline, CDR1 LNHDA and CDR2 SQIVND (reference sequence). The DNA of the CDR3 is TGTGCCAGTAGTATATCACAGAATAACTATGGCTACACCTTC. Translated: CASSISQNNYGYTF. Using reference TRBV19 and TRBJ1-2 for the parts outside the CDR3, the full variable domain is DGGITQSPKYLFRKEGQNVTLSCEQNLNHDAMYWYRQDPGQGLRLIYYSQIVNDFQKGDIAEGYSVSREKKESFPLTVTSAQKNPTAFYLCASSISQNNYGYTFGSGTRLTVV.

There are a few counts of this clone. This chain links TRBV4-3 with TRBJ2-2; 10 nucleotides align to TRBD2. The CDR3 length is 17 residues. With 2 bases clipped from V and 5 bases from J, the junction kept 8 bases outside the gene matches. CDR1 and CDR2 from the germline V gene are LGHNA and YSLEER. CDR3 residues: CASSQQGGTSVTGELFF. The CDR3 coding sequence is TGCGCCAGCAGCCAACAAGGGGGGACTAGCGTTACCGGGGAGCTGTTTTTT.

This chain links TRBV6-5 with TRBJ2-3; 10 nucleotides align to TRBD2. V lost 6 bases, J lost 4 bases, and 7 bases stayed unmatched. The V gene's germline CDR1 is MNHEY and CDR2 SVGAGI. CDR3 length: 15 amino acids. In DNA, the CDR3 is TGTGCCAGCAGCCAGGGACTAGCGAGCGCAGATACGCAGTATTTT. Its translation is CASSQGLASADTQYF.

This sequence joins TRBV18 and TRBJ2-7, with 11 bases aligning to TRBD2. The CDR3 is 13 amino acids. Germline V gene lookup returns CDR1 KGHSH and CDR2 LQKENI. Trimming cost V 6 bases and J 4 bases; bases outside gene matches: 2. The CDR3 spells CASSTSGTYEQYF. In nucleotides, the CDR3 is TGTGCCAGCTCGACTAGCGGGACTTACGAGCAGTACTTC. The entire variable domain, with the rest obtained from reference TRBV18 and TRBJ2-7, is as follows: NAGVMQNPRHLVRRRGQEARLRCSPMKGHSHVYWYRQLPEEGLKFMVYLQKENIIDESGMPKERFSAEFPKEGPSILRIQQVVRGDSAAYFCASSTSGTYEQYFGPGTRLTVT.

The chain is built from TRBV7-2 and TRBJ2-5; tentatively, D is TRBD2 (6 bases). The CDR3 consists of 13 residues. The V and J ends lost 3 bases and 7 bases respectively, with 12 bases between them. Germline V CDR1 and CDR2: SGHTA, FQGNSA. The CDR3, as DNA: TGTGCCAGCAGCTTGGGGGGATTTGCGACCCAGTACTTC. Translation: CASSLGGFATQYF. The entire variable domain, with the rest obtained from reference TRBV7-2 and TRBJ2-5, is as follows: GAGVSQSPSNKVTEKGKDVELRCDPISGHTALYWYRQSLGQGLEFLIYFQGNSAPDKSGLPSDRFSAERTGGSVSTLTIQRTQQEDSAVYLCASSLGGFATQYFGPGTRLLVL.

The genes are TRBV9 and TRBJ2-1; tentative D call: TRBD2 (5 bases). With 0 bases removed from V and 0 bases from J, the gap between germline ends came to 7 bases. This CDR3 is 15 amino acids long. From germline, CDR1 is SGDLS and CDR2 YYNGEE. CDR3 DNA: TGTGCCAGCAGCGTAGACGGGATCTCCTACAATGAGCAGTTCTTC. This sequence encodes CASSVDGISYNEQFF.

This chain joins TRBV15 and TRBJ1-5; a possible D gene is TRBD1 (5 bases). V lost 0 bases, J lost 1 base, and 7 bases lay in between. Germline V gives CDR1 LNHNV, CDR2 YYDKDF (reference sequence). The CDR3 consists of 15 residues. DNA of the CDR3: TGTGCCACCAGCAGAGACAGGGTGAGCAATCAGCCCCAGCATTTT. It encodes CATSRDRVSNQPQHF. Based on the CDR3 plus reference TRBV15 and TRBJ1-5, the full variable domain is DAMVIQNPRYQVTQFGKPVTLSCSQTLNHNVMYWYQQKSSQAPKLLFHYYDKDFNNEADTPDNFQSRRPNTSFCFLDIRSPGLGDTAMYLCATSRDRVSNQPQHFGDGTRLSIL.

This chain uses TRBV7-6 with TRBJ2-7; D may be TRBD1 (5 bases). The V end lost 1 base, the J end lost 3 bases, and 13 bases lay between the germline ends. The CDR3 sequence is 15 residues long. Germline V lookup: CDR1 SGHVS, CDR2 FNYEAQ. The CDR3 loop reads CASSLVQGYSYEQYF. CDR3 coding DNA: TGTGCCAGCAGCTTAGTTCAGGGTTATAGCTACGAGCAGTACTTC.

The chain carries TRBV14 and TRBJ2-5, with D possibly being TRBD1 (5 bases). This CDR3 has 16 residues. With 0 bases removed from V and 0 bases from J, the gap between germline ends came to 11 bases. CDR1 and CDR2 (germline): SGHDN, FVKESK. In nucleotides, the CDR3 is TGTGCCAGCAGCCAAGATCCCGGACACCACCAAGAGACCCAGTACTTC. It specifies CASSQDPGHHQETQYF.

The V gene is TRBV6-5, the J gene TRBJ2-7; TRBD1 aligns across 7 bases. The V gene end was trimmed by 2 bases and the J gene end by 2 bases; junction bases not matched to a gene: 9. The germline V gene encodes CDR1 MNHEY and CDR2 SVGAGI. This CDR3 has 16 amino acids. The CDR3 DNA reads TGTGCCAGCAGTTACACAGGGGTGGGAAAGGCCTACGAGCAGTACTTC. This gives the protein CASSYTGVGKAYEQYF.

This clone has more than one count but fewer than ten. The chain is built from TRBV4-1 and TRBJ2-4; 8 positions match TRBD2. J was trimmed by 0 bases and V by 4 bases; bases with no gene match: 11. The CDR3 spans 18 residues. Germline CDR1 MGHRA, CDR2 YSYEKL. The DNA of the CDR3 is TGCGCCAGCAGCCCACTTGGGCTAGCGGGTTTAGCCAAAAACATTCAGTACTTC. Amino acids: CASSPLGLAGLAKNIQYF.